The present TCR beta chain was sequenced within a study of T cell changes during pregnancy in multiple sclerosis. Produced via immunoSEQ multiplex PCR; TCRdb's table is partial and in-frame only. The sample lists 40,000 or so clones; roughly 91% were seen once. Germline CDR1 reads MNHEY; CDR2 reads SVGAGI. V gave up 5 bases and J gave up 4 bases, with 14 bases separating them. The CDR3 loop spans 14 amino acids. The receptor was isolated from a female donor with multiple sclerosis, enrolled in a pregnancy study. Sequenced here: CD8+ T cells from peripheral blood mononuclear cells, sampled in the second trimester of pregnancy. This chain joins TRBV6-5 and TRBJ1-1, with D possibly matching TRBD1 (6 bases). DNA for the CDR3: TGTGCCAGCAGTCCGGGACAACCGACCACTGAAGCTTTCTTT. It encodes CASSPGQPTTEAFF.